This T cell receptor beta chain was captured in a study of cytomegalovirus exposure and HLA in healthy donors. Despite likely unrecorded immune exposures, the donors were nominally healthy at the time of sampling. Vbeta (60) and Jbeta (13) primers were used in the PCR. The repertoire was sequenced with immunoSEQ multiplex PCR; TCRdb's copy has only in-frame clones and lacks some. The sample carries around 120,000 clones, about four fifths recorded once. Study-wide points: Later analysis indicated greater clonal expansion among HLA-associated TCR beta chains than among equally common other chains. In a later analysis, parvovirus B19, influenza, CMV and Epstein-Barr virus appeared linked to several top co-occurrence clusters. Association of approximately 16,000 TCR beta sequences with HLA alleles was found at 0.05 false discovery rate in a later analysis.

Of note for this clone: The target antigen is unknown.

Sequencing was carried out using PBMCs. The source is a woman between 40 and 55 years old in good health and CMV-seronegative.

The CDR3 is CASSLARGGTDTQYF. In nucleotides, the CDR3 is TGTGCCAGCTCACTAGCACGGGGGGGCACAGATACGCAGTATTTT. The genes are TRBV18 and TRBJ2-3, with 7 bases matching TRBD2. The CDR3 has 15 amino acids. Germline loops: CDR1 KGHSH, CDR2 LQKENI. Trimming took 4 bases from V and 1 from J; bases not matched to a gene: 5.